This passage covers 16 T cell receptor beta chains from one sample sequenced in a study of blood T cell repertoires in COVID-19. Measured with immunoSEQ multiplex PCR; TCRdb has only the in-frame clones, and not every one. This sample has 85,000 to 95,000 clones, with about two thirds found just once. The specimen was peripheral blood. The source is a woman older than 75 with acute or convalescent COVID-19.

This chain joins TRBV5-1 and TRBJ1-1; D not certain. The CDR3 loop spans 14 amino acids. Trimming took off 1 base at V and 1 base at J, with 8 bases between the two ends. Germline V CDR1 and CDR2: SGHRS, YFSETQ. CDR3 coding DNA: TGCGCCAGCAGCTTGTCTTCAGGGAACACTGAAGCTTTCTTT. Protein: CASSLSSGNTEAFF.

This clone was counted between two and nine times. The V gene is TRBV5-1, the J gene TRBJ1-4; TRBD1 aligns across 9 bases. CDR3 length: 15 residues. Germline trimming cut 4 bases from V and 7 bases from J; bases unmatched to any gene: 8. CDR1 and CDR2 from the germline V gene are SGHRS and YFSETQ. The CDR3 nucleotides are TGCGCCAGCAGCCCGGGACAGGGCAAAGGTGAAAAACTGTTTTTT. Its protein product is CASSPGQGKGEKLFF.

The chain uses TRBV7-9 and TRBJ1-2; TRBD1 is a possible D gene (5 bases). With 4 bases removed from V and 8 bases from J, the gap between germline ends came to 14 bases. Germline CDR1 SEHNR, CDR2 FQNEAQ (reference sequence). The CDR3 loop spans 13 amino acids. The CDR3, as DNA: TGTGCCAGCAGCTCGCAGACAGTGGAGGGCTACACCTTC. This gives the protein CASSSQTVEGYTF.

This clone was observed a handful of times. The chain joins TRBV9 to TRBJ1-2, with D unclear. The CDR3 is 14 residues long. V lost 0 bases to trimming and J lost 5 bases, with 11 bases between them. CDR1 is SGDLS, CDR2 YYNGEE, per germline. The CDR3 is CASSVVERGYGYTF. Here the CDR3 DNA reads TGTGCCAGCAGCGTAGTCGAACGGGGATATGGCTACACCTTC.

The chain links TRBV29-1 to TRBJ1-4, with unresolved D. Germline V gene data show CDR1 as SQVTM and CDR2 as ANQGSEA. V lost 7 bases, J lost 5 bases, and 14 bases lay in between. This CDR3 contains 13 residues. The CDR3 region has the DNA TGCAGCGCTCTCGACGGGATGAATGAAAAACTGTTTTTT. Translation gives CSALDGMNEKLFF.

This clone was counted many times. This chain connects TRBV19 to TRBJ2-7; possibly TRBD1 for D (6 bases). V was pared by 5 bases and J by 6 bases, with 14 bases between. This CDR3 region has 13 residues. Germline CDR1 and CDR2: LNHDA and SQIVND (reference sequence). DNA of the CDR3: TGTGCCAGTAGTTTCAAAACAGGGAGCGAGCAGTACTTC. Translation gives CASSFKTGSEQYF.

The sample holds many counts of this clone. The chain employs TRBV11-2 and TRBJ1-4; no clear D gene. Germline lookup yields CDR1 SGHAT and CDR2 FQNNGV. CDR3 length equals 14 residues. V was clipped by 5 bases and J by 10 bases, with 17 bases between them. Here the CDR3 reads CASSLSRVSGKLFF. CDR3 DNA sequence: TGTGCCAGCAGCCTATCGAGAGTGTCCGGAAAACTGTTTTTT.

This sequence joins TRBV28 and TRBJ2-7, with D maybe TRBD1 (6 bases). This CDR3 is built from 12 residues. V lost 4 bases, J lost 6 bases, and 10 bases lay in between. Germline CDR1 reads MDHEN; CDR2 reads SYDVKM. This chain's CDR3 is CASSSQGGEQYF. For the CDR3, the DNA is TGTGCCAGCAGTTCCCAAGGGGGCGAGCAGTACTTC.

This clone was observed once. This sequence joins TRBV5-6 and TRBJ1-1; maybe TRBD1 (5 bases). Germline assignment: CDR1 SGHDT and CDR2 YYEEEE. The CDR3 has 16 amino acids. V was cut by 4 bases and J by 4 bases, with 20 bases left in between. For the CDR3, the DNA is TGTGCCAGCAGCCTGAGGACATTTTCTGGATTCACTGAAGCTTTCTTT. Translation: CASSLRTFSGFTEAFF.

This clone was counted at least ten times. The chain joins TRBV5-6 to TRBJ1-2, with D perhaps matching TRBD1 (5 bases). Germline CDR1 reads SGHDT; CDR2 reads YYEEEE. The V gene lost 3 bases and the J gene lost 7 bases, with 10 bases spanning the gap. The CDR3 sequence is 12 residues long. The CDR3 region is CASSSGHPGYTF. In nucleotides, the CDR3 is TGTGCCAGCAGCTCAGGACACCCTGGCTACACCTTC.

CDR3 loop: CASSIMRGSSGNTIYF. The CDR3 DNA follows: TGTGCCAGTAGTATAATGAGGGGGAGCTCTGGAAACACCATATATTTT. The chain is built from TRBV19 and TRBJ1-3; TRBD1 might be the D (6 bases). Trimming removed 2 bases at V and 0 bases at J, with 11 bases between. The CDR3 contains 16 residues. CDR1 is LNHDA, CDR2 SQIVND, per germline (reference sequence). Drawing the rest from reference TRBV19 and TRBJ1-3, the complete variable domain is DGGITQSPKYLFRKEGQNVTLSCEQNLNHDAMYWYRQDPGQGLRLIYYSQIVNDFQKGDIAEGYSVSREKKESFPLTVTSAQKNPTAFYLCASSIMRGSSGNTIYFGEGSWLTVV.

This chain links TRBV18 with TRBJ1-1; tentative D call: TRBD1 (5 bases). Germline V lookup: CDR1 KGHSH, CDR2 LQKENI. V lost 2 bases to trimming and J lost 1 base, with 11 bases between them. The length of the CDR3 is 15 residues. CDR3 amino acids: CASSPISRENTEAFF. CDR3 DNA sequence: TGTGCCAGCTCACCAATAAGCAGGGAGAACACTGAAGCTTTCTTT. Based on the CDR3 plus reference TRBV18 and TRBJ1-1, the full variable domain is NAGVMQNPRHLVRRRGQEARLRCSPMKGHSHVYWYRQLPEEGLKFMVYLQKENIIDESGMPKERFSAEFPKEGPSILRIQQVVRGDSAAYFCASSPISRENTEAFFGQGTRLTVV.

This clone was detected only once. The chain is built from TRBV9 and TRBJ2-1, with D perhaps TRBD2 (5 bases). CDR3 length: 15 residues. Germline V lookup: CDR1 SGDLS, CDR2 YYNGEE. The V end was cut by 0 bases, the J end by 6 bases, with 13 bases between. The CDR3 here is CASSVENSRANEQFF. Written as DNA, the CDR3 is TGTGCCAGCAGCGTAGAGAATTCGAGGGCCAATGAGCAGTTCTTC.

The rearrangement joins TRBV5-1 to TRBJ1-6; 9 bases agree with TRBD1. V lost 4 bases to trimming and J lost 13 bases; unmatched junction nucleotides: 12. This CDR3 contains 15 residues. Germline assignment: CDR1 SGHRS and CDR2 YFSETQ. The CDR3 bases are TGCGCCAGCAGCCTAGGGACAGGGAAGAGCCTCCCCCTCCACTTT. This gives the protein CASSLGTGKSLPLHF.

This chain links TRBV2 with TRBJ2-1; the match to TRBD1 covers 7 bases. The CDR3 consists of 15 residues. Germline V lookup: CDR1 SNHLY, CDR2 FYNNEI. Unmatched junction bases numbered 10, after V lost 8 bases and J lost 3 bases. The CDR3 sequence is CASSLRDSFYNEQFF. For the CDR3, the DNA is TGTGCCAGCTCATTACGGGACAGCTTCTACAATGAGCAGTTCTTC.

The chain is built from TRBV11-3 and TRBJ2-3; a weak D match, TRBD1 (6 bases). CDR1 and CDR2 (germline): SGHNT, YENEEA. The CDR3 contains 15 residues. Trimming removed 6 bases from V and 2 bases from J, with 15 bases in between. The CDR3 reads CASSPDRFDTDTQYF. The CDR3 DNA reads TGTGCCAGCAGTCCCGACAGGTTCGACACAGATACGCAGTATTTT.